These T cell receptor beta chains were read from a single sample in a study of blood T cell repertoires in COVID-19. Repertoires were generated with immunoSEQ multiplex PCR, while TCRdb's copy carries only in-frame clones and drops some. Of 250,000 to 300,000 clones listed, approximately 83% are singletons. The specimen sequenced was PBMCs or T cells enriched from blood (not recorded which). The receptors shown here come from a woman between 45 and 60 years old who had recovered from COVID-19. Each CDR3 is given with its conserved first and last residue.

J: TRBJ2-1
V: TRBV2
CDR3: CASSLSGRARDEQFF

J: TRBJ2-5
V: TRBV10-1
CDR3: CASSDPGNGETQYF

J: TRBJ2-1
V: TRBV28
CDR3: CASSVQGRQYNEQFF

J: TRBJ1-2
V: TRBV19
CDR3: CATRRGQARDYGYTF

J: TRBJ2-3
V: TRBV3-1/TRBV3-2
CDR3: CASMFGAEDTQYF

J: TRBJ1-2
V: TRBV7-9
CDR3: CASSIQENYGYTF

J: TRBJ2-7
V: TRBV6-5
CDR3: CASTPAGGYEQYF

J: TRBJ2-7
V: TRBV27
CDR3: CASSLGGEQYF

J: TRBJ2-2
V: TRBV5-1
CDR3: CASSPTGTAGELFF

J: TRBJ1-2
V: TRBV4-2
CDR3: CASSPEDGYGYTF

J: TRBJ2-3
V: TRBV18
CDR3: CASSFSSGRATDTQYF

J: TRBJ1-6
V: TRBV5-1
CDR3: CASSKGQGVNNSPLHF

J: TRBJ1-2
V: TRBV2
CDR3: CAISEMGGPAYGYTF

J: TRBJ2-1
V: TRBV2
CDR3: CASSPTSGSYNEQFF

J: TRBJ1-5
V: TRBV3-1/TRBV3-2
CDR3: CASSPNQGGSNQPQHF

J: TRBJ1-3
V: TRBV6-1
CDR3: CASSEPVGRSGNTIYF

J: TRBJ2-1
V: TRBV27
CDR3: CASSARASGISHEQFF

J: TRBJ1-1
V: TRBV28
CDR3: CASSLFYSLNTEAFF

J: TRBJ2-1
V: TRBV4-1
CDR3: CASSQGGTRYSNEQFF

J: TRBJ1-2
V: TRBV10-3
CDR3: CAISDTTYGYTF

J: TRBJ2-1
V: TRBV14
CDR3: CASSPHPGQGYNEQFF

J: TRBJ2-3
V: TRBV7-2
CDR3: CASGDSGMSTDTQYF

J: TRBJ2-3
V: TRBV4-2
CDR3: CASSQVGEVASTDTQYF

J: TRBJ1-1
V: TRBV18
CDR3: CASSNRANTEAFF

J: TRBJ1-5
V: TRBV3-1/TRBV3-2
CDR3: CASSQGLSGQGNQPQHF

J: TRBJ2-1
V: TRBV7-3
CDR3: CASSSGSYIYNEQFF